The 10 T cell receptor beta chains presented below share a single source sample, sequenced in a study of siplizumab effects on memory and regulatory T cells. Here immunoSEQ multiplex PCR was the method, and the copy in TCRdb shows in-frame clones only, minus some. In the table there are about 87,000 clones, 90% of which are singletons. The specimen was CD4+ T cells sorted from blood. All receptors come from a human donor in good health.

The rearrangement joins TRBV7-2 to TRBJ2-7; 7 nucleotides line up with TRBD1. The V gene end was trimmed by 1 base and the J gene end by 2 bases; junction bases not matched to a gene: 8. The CDR3 covers 16 residues. The V gene's germline CDR1 is SGHTA and CDR2 FQGNSA. CDR3 in amino acids: CASSLGARTGTYEQYF. The CDR3 bases are TGTGCCAGCAGCTTAGGAGCGCGGACAGGAACCTACGAGCAGTACTTC.

V and J are TRBV10-1 and TRBJ2-2, with 7 bases fitting TRBD2. There are 14 residues in the CDR3. In germline, CDR1 is WNHNN, CDR2 SYGVQD (reference sequence). V trimming: 2 bases; J trimming: 6 bases; junction bases outside the gene matches: 3. CDR3 DNA sequence: TGCGCCAGCAGTGAGCTGACTAGCTCCGGGGAGCTGTTTTTT. Encoded protein: CASSELTSSGELFF.

This clone has just a few counts. The chain is built from TRBV7-2 and TRBJ2-1, with TRBD2 as a possible D gene (6 bases). Trimming pared 2 bases from V and 6 bases from J, leaving 14 bases between. The germline V gene has CDR1 SGHTA and CDR2 FQGNSA. This CDR3 has 15 residues. CDR3 nucleotides: TGTGCCAGCAGCTTATCCCGGGACTCACGCAATGAGCAGTTCTTC. The encoded protein is CASSLSRDSRNEQFF.

This clone was counted a single time. This rearrangement joins TRBV19 to TRBJ1-2; 8 positions agree with TRBD1. The CDR3 consists of 14 residues. Germline V gives CDR1 LNHDA, CDR2 SQIVND (reference sequence). The J segment lost 5 bases and the V segment lost 1 base, leaving 3 bases of the junction unmatched. This CDR3 is CASSIAQGGYGYTF. CDR3 DNA: TGTGCCAGTAGTATAGCACAGGGGGGTTATGGCTACACCTTC.

The chain is built from TRBV7-9 and TRBJ1-1; the match to TRBD1 covers 11 bases. The CDR3 length is 16 residues. The V segment lost 5 bases and the J segment 4 bases; nucleotides outside the gene matches: 9. The germline V gene has CDR1 SEHNR and CDR2 FQNEAQ (reference sequence). CDR3 sequence reads: CASSPYRTGGVTEAFF. Here the CDR3 DNA reads TGTGCCAGCAGCCCCTACCGGACAGGGGGCGTCACTGAAGCTTTCTTT.

The rearrangement links TRBV30 to TRBJ1-1; 7 bases fit TRBD1. The germline V gene encodes CDR1 GTSNPN and CDR2 SVGIG (reference sequence). Trimming removed 4 bases from V and 1 base from J; junction bases left unmatched: 9. This CDR3 comprises 15 residues. The CDR3 DNA reads TGTGCCTGGATACCACCGGGACAGAGGAACACTGAAGCTTTCTTT. Translated: CAWIPPGQRNTEAFF.

CDR3 sequence: CASSEARGARGTDTQYF. The CDR3 region has the DNA TGTGCCAGCAGTGAAGCGAGAGGGGCTCGAGGCACAGATACGCAGTATTTT. The rearrangement uses TRBV2 and TRBJ2-3, with D tentatively TRBD1 or TRBD2 (5 bases each). This CDR3 region has 17 residues. Germline CDR1 and CDR2: SNHLY and FYNNEI. V shed 0 bases and J shed 1 base, with 14 bases lying between them. Full variable domain (missing parts from reference TRBV2 and TRBJ2-3): EPEVTQTPSHQVTQMGQEVILRCVPISNHLYFYWYRQILGQKVEFLVSFYNNEISEKSEIFDDQFSVERPDGSNFTLKIRSTKLEDSAMYFCASSEARGARGTDTQYFGPGTRLTVL.

V gene TRBV18 combines with J gene TRBJ2-5; 10 bases line up with TRBD1. The length of the CDR3 is 15 residues. Germline values: CDR1 KGHSH, CDR2 LQKENI. The V gene end was trimmed by 6 bases and the J gene end by 4 bases; junction bases not matched to a gene: 8. This chain's CDR3 is CASSPDRGRRETQYF. The CDR3 DNA follows: TGTGCCAGCTCCCCCGACAGGGGGCGACGAGAGACCCAGTACTTC.

This clone was detected only a few times. The chain carries TRBV4-2 and TRBJ2-3; 7 bases are shared with TRBD2. CDR1 is LGHNA, CDR2 YNFKEQ, per germline. V dropped 4 bases and J dropped 0; count of bases not matched to a gene: 7. This CDR3 is 16 amino acids long. The CDR3 sequence is CASSPRSGKSTDTQYF. As DNA, the CDR3 is TGTGCCAGCAGCCCAAGGAGCGGGAAAAGCACAGATACGCAGTATTTT.

The V gene is TRBV19, the J gene TRBJ1-4; D gene unclear. From germline, CDR1 is LNHDA and CDR2 SQIVND (reference sequence). The CDR3 is made up of 13 amino acids. V lost 6 bases and J 15 bases, leaving 20 bases between the germline ends. The CDR3 region is CASRLSADFTMFF. In nucleotides, the CDR3 is TGTGCCAGTAGATTATCTGCAGACTTTACTATGTTTTTT.